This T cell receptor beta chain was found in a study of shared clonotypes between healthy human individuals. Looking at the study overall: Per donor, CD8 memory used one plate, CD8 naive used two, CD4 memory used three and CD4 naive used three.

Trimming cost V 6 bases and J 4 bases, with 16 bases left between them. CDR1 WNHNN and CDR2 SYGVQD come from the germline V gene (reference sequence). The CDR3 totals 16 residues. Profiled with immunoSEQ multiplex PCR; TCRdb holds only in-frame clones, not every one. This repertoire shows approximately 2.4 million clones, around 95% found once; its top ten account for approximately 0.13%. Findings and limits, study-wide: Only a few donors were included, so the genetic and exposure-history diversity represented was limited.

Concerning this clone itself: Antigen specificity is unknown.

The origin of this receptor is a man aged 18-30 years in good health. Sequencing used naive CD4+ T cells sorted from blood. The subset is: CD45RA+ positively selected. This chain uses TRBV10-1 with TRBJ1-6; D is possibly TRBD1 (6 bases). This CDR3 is CASRDETGRYNSPLHF. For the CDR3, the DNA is TGCGCCAGCAGGGACGAGACAGGAAGGTATAATTCACCCCTCCACTTT.